The 28 T cell receptor beta chains given below trace back to one sample, sequenced in a study of blood T cell repertoires in COVID-19. The assay was immunoSEQ multiplex PCR, and TCRdb's table has in-frame clones only and misses some. The sample carries 250,000 to 300,000 clones, under 95% recorded once. The source material was PBMCs or T cells enriched from blood (not recorded which). Receptors were obtained from a woman between 40 and 55 years old with acute COVID-19.

V is TRBV7-2 and J is TRBJ2-3, with 14 bases fitting TRBD2. Trimming took 6 bases from V and 5 from J; bases not matched to a gene: 10. The CDR3 runs 17 residues. The germline V gene encodes CDR1 SGHTA and CDR2 FQGNSA. The CDR3 bases are TGTGCCAGCAGAGACGGACTAGCGGGGGGCCGGGGAGATACGCAGTATTTT. The encoded protein is CASRDGLAGGRGDTQYF. Filled out from reference TRBV7-2 and TRBJ2-3, the complete variable domain reads GAGVSQSPSNKVTEKGKDVELRCDPISGHTALYWYRQSLGQGLEFLIYFQGNSAPDKSGLPSDRFSAERTGGSVSTLTIQRTQQEDSAVYLCASRDGLAGGRGDTQYFGPGTRLTVL.

V is TRBV12-3 or TRBV12-4 and J is TRBJ2-3; D unresolved. The CDR3 runs to 13 residues. Trimming pared 3 bases from V and 2 bases from J, leaving 6 bases between. DNA of the CDR3: TGTGCCAGCAGTTTCGGTAACACAGATACGCAGTATTTT. Translating it yields CASSFGNTDTQYF.

The rearrangement joins TRBV12-3 or TRBV12-4 to TRBJ1-1; tentative D call: TRBD1 (5 bases). The CDR3 sequence is 13 residues long. Trimming pared 6 bases from V and 2 bases from J, leaving 10 bases between. The CDR3 sequence is CASSPQENTEAFF. The DNA for the CDR3 is TGTGCCAGCAGCCCACAGGAAAACACTGAAGCTTTCTTT.

The chain joins TRBV19 to TRBJ2-1, with 13 positions matching TRBD2. The CDR3 length is 13 residues. CDR1 is LNHDA, CDR2 SQIVND, per germline (reference sequence). V lost 6 bases to trimming and J lost 7 bases; unmatched junction nucleotides: 0. In DNA form, the CDR3 reads TGTGCCAGTAGACTAGCGGGAGGGAATGAGCAGTTCTTC. Protein: CASRLAGGNEQFF.

This clone was recorded once. The gene calls are TRBV7-8 and TRBJ2-5; maybe TRBD2 (6 bases). CDR1 SGHVS and CDR2 FQNEAQ come from the germline V gene. The length of the CDR3 is 13 residues. Trimming removed 5 bases at V and 5 bases at J, with 12 bases between. Here the CDR3 reads CASSPTRGETQYF. CDR3 sequence (DNA): TGTGCCAGCAGCCCCACCCGGGGGGAGACCCAGTACTTC.

This clone was counted once. This chain links TRBV14 with TRBJ1-2; D is perhaps TRBD1 (5 bases). The CDR3 is 15 residues long. CDR1 SGHDN and CDR2 FVKESK come from the germline V gene. V was trimmed by 1 base and J by 6 bases, leaving 15 bases between them. The DNA for the CDR3 is TGTGCCAGCAGCCAAGGTAGTCTCCCCAGGGATGGCTACACCTTC. Its protein product is CASSQGSLPRDGYTF.

The chain has TRBV7-7 and TRBJ2-1; TRBD1 aligns across 8 bases. Trimming took 3 bases from V and 8 from J; bases not matched to a gene: 3. Per the germline V gene, CDR1 is SSHAT and CDR2 is FNYEAQ (reference sequence). CDR3 length: 13 amino acids. CDR3 region: CASSLDRADEQFF. The CDR3 nucleotides are TGTGCCAGCAGCTTGGACAGGGCGGATGAGCAGTTCTTC.

This chain connects TRBV19 to TRBJ1-1; 8 positions match TRBD1. The V and J ends lost 5 bases and 1 base, in that order; junction bases with no gene match: 3. CDR3 size: 14 residues. The V gene's germline CDR1 is LNHDA and CDR2 SQIVND (reference sequence). The CDR3 DNA reads as TGTGCCAGTAGTCCGGGACAGGCGAACACTGAAGCTTTCTTT. This sequence encodes CASSPGQANTEAFF.

This chain uses TRBV4-1 with TRBJ1-2; 7 positions agree with TRBD1. This CDR3 spans 16 amino acids. CDR1 MGHRA and CDR2 YSYEKL come from the germline V gene. Losses at the gene ends were 4 bases for V and 8 bases for J; bases not matched to a gene: 16. CDR3 amino acids: CASSLRGGGAQGGYTF. The DNA for the CDR3 is TGCGCCAGCAGCCTCCGTGGAGGGGGCGCGCAAGGAGGCTACACCTTC.

The chain uses TRBV5-1 and TRBJ2-3, with 7 bases that match TRBD2. CDR1 is SGHRS and CDR2 is YFSETQ in the germline V gene. V lost 0 bases, J lost 0 bases, and 10 bases stayed unmatched. The CDR3 extends over 18 amino acids. The CDR3 bases are TGCGCCAGCAGCTTGGCCGTACTAGCGAGCCTTAGCACAGATACGCAGTATTTT. Protein: CASSLAVLASLSTDTQYF.

The CDR3 coding sequence is TGTGCCAGCAGCTCAGGGACAGTAAAAACCTACGAGCAGTACTTC. This gives the protein CASSSGTVKTYEQYF. The gene calls are TRBV7-2 and TRBJ2-7; TRBD1 matches at 7 bases. With 4 bases clipped from V and 2 bases from J, the junction kept 8 bases outside the gene matches. This CDR3 comprises 15 residues. CDR1 SGHTA and CDR2 FQGNSA come from the germline V gene.

As to this clone: Other nucleotide sequences in the sample specify the same CDR3. The chain uses TRBV5-1 and TRBJ1-4; TRBD1 matches 12 bases. Germline lookup yields CDR1 SGHRS and CDR2 YFSETQ. The CDR3 has 14 residues. The J segment lost 8 bases and the V segment lost 4 bases, leaving 3 bases of the junction unmatched. This CDR3 reads CASSLGTGGEKLFF. For the CDR3, the DNA is TGCGCCAGCAGCCTAGGGACAGGGGGCGAAAAACTGTTTTTT.

The V call is TRBV24-1, the J call TRBJ2-1, with TRBD2 as a possible D gene (7 bases). CDR3 length: 13 residues. Germline CDR1 is KGHDR and CDR2 is SFDVKD. CDR3: CATTGGRLDEQFF. The CDR3 bases are TGTGCTACTACCGGGGGGCGATTAGATGAGCAGTTCTTC.

The rearrangement joins TRBV12-3 or TRBV12-4 to TRBJ1-1; D gene ambiguous. The CDR3 loop spans 12 amino acids. V lost 7 bases, J lost 6 bases, and 12 bases lay in between. The CDR3 nucleotides are TGTGCCAGCACCCGGAGGGTCCCTGAAGCTTTCTTT. Its translation: CASTRRVPEAFF.

The CDR3 spells CTSSLGQGCEPQHF. Here the CDR3 DNA reads TGCACCAGCAGCCTCGGACAGGGGTGTGAGCCCCAGCATTTT. The rearrangement links TRBV1 to TRBJ1-5; the DNA was not used to check the table's D call, TRBD1. TRBV1 corresponds to a pseudogene. The CDR3 length is 14 residues.

The V gene is TRBV7-2, the J gene TRBJ1-5; D unresolved. Trimming removed 5 bases from V and 3 bases from J, with 14 bases in between. The CDR3 contains 15 residues. Germline V gene data show CDR1 as SGHTA and CDR2 as FQGNSA. Here the CDR3 DNA reads TGTGCCAGCAGCCTGAGGGTCGGCTACAATCAGCCCCAGCATTTT. It is translated as CASSLRVGYNQPQHF. Full variable domain (remainder filled in from reference TRBV7-2 and TRBJ1-5): GAGVSQSPSNKVTEKGKDVELRCDPISGHTALYWYRQSLGQGLEFLIYFQGNSAPDKSGLPSDRFSAERTGGSVSTLTIQRTQQEDSAVYLCASSLRVGYNQPQHFGDGTRLSIL.

The gene calls are TRBV2 and TRBJ1-2; a possible D gene is TRBD1 (6 bases). There are 15 residues in the CDR3. The germline CDR1 and CDR2 sequences are SNHLY and FYNNEI. The V end was cut by 4 bases, the J end by 1 base, with 13 bases between. This CDR3 is CASSVAQGSNYGYTF. CDR3 coding DNA: TGTGCCAGCAGTGTCGCGCAGGGGAGTAACTATGGCTACACCTTC.

This clone was observed a single time. The V and J genes are TRBV19 and TRBJ1-5; 9 bases map to TRBD1. Germline loops: CDR1 LNHDA, CDR2 SQIVND (reference sequence). The CDR3 is 15 residues long. The V gene end was trimmed by 3 bases and the J gene end by 7 bases; junction bases not matched to a gene: 7. The CDR3 coding sequence is TGTGCCAGTAGTATCTTACAGGGGGCATGGCAGCCCCAGCATTTT. Translating it yields CASSILQGAWQPQHF.

The genes are TRBV7-9 and TRBJ1-6; D is uncertain. This CDR3 contains 13 residues. The germline V and J ends were trimmed by 0 bases and 11 bases, with 8 bases remaining between them. The germline V gene has CDR1 SEHNR and CDR2 FQNEAQ (reference sequence). CDR3 in DNA: TGTGCCAGCAGCTTAGCCTCGGGTACACCCCTCCACTTT. Protein product: CASSLASGTPLHF.

This clone has just one count. The chain is built from TRBV5-4 and TRBJ2-1; 7 nucleotides match TRBD2. Trimming took 4 bases from V and 7 from J; bases not matched to a gene: 8. This CDR3 region has 14 residues. Looked up from germline, CDR1 is SGHNT and CDR2 is YYREEE (reference sequence). In nucleotides, the CDR3 is TGTGCCAGCAGCCACGACTTGGGGGGGAATGAGCAGTTCTTC. This sequence encodes CASSHDLGGNEQFF.

The chain recombines TRBV18 with TRBJ1-2; 11 bases align to TRBD1. J lost 7 bases, V lost 2 bases, and 6 bases had no gene match. Germline V CDR1 and CDR2: KGHSH, LQKENI. This CDR3 contains 15 residues. The CDR3 reads CASSPGTGGSRGYTF. For the CDR3, the DNA is TGTGCCAGCTCACCAGGGACAGGGGGGAGTCGTGGCTACACCTTC.

This clone was observed once. The chain joins TRBV10-3 to TRBJ2-7, with 8 nucleotides matching TRBD1. V gave up 6 bases and J gave up 2 bases; unmatched junction bases: 12. Germline V gene sequence: CDR1 ENHRY, CDR2 SYGVKD. This CDR3 is 16 amino acids long. The CDR3 here is CAISGRPGGLAYEQYF. The CDR3 DNA is TGTGCCATCAGCGGCCGGCCAGGGGGCCTCGCCTACGAGCAGTACTTC.

The V and J genes are TRBV5-1 and TRBJ2-1, with 12 bases matching TRBD2. This CDR3 spans 16 amino acids. Germline loops: CDR1 SGHRS, CDR2 YFSETQ. After removal of 4 bases from V and 4 bases from J, the junction contained 6 bases not matched to a gene. The CDR3 bases are TGCGCCAGCAGCCGGACCGGGACTAGCGGGTACAATGAGCAGTTCTTC. Amino acid sequence: CASSRTGTSGYNEQFF.

This rearrangement joins TRBV5-1 to TRBJ2-7; TRBD1 matches at 8 bases. Germline-derived CDR1 and CDR2 are SGHRS and YFSETQ. J gave up 5 bases and V 0 bases, and 4 bases lay outside the gene matches. CDR3 length equals 14 residues. CDR3 protein: CASSLGQGFDEQYF. CDR3 in DNA: TGCGCCAGCAGCTTGGGACAGGGGTTCGACGAGCAGTACTTC. Using reference TRBV5-1 and TRBJ2-7 for the parts outside the CDR3, the full variable domain is KAGVTQTPRYLIKTRGQQVTLSCSPISGHRSVSWYQQTPGQGLQFLFEYFSETQRNKGNFPGRFSGRQFSNSRSEMNVSTLELGDSALYLCASSLGQGFDEQYFGPGTRLTVT.

This clone appeared a few times. The chain employs TRBV5-6 and TRBJ2-5, with TRBD2 matching over 9 bases. The V gene end was trimmed by 6 bases and the J gene end by 5 bases; junction bases not matched to a gene: 8. The CDR3 consists of 14 residues. The germline gives CDR1 SGHDT, CDR2 YYEEEE. CDR3 amino acids: CASIKGLALETQYF. In DNA form, the CDR3 reads TGTGCCAGCATTAAGGGACTAGCCTTGGAGACCCAGTACTTC.

On this clone: This sample also contains other DNA sequences that code for the same CDR3. CDR3 amino acids: CASSLDRSSGNTIYF. CDR3 coding DNA: TGTGCCAGCAGCCTCGACAGGTCCTCTGGAAACACCATATATTTT. J is TRBJ1-3 and V is TRBV13; D may be TRBD1 (6 bases). The CDR3 runs to 15 residues. Trimming took 5 bases from V and 0 from J, leaving 11 bases between them. The germline V gene encodes CDR1 PRHDT and CDR2 FYEKMQ (reference sequence).

Comment on this clone: In the same sample, other DNA sequences code for this CDR3. In DNA form, the CDR3 reads TGTGCCAGTAGACAGGGAACAGATACGCAGTATTTT. Its protein is CASRQGTDTQYF. V gene TRBV19 combines with J gene TRBJ2-3, with D perhaps matching TRBD1 (6 bases). CDR1 LNHDA and CDR2 SQIVND come from the germline V gene (reference sequence). Trimming pared 6 bases from V and 3 bases from J, leaving 7 bases between. The CDR3 extends over 12 amino acids.

This clone was recorded once. The rearrangement links TRBV6-5 to TRBJ1-5, with D perhaps TRBD1 (5 bases). CDR3 length: 15 residues. Germline V CDR1 and CDR2: MNHEY, SVGAGI. The ends were cut back, 5 bases at V and 13 bases at J, with 24 bases in the middle. CDR3 coding DNA: TGTGCCAGCAGTAGGAGCTCAGGGCAGTATTCGGGTCAGCATTTT. Protein: CASSRSSGQYSGQHF.